What follows are 25 T cell receptor beta chains derived from one specimen sequenced in a study of CD4 T cells in relation to SARS-CoV-2 and coronaviruses. CD4+ T cells from unexposed donors were obtained before the COVID-19 pandemic (2011-2018). Isolation of CD4+ T cells took place after about eleven days in culture. The antigens for these receptors are not known. Method: immunoSEQ multiplex PCR; TCRdb's copy keeps in-frame clones and lacks some. The profile shows some 20,000 clones, more than 75% of them singletons. The sample was CD4+ T cells from PBMCs, cultured in vitro. All receptors come from a human donor in good health.

The chain is built from TRBV11-2 and TRBJ2-1; TRBD2 aligns across 12 bases. CDR3 size: 15 residues. Germline CDR1 is SGHAT and CDR2 is FQNNGV. The V segment lost 5 bases and the J segment 13 bases; nucleotides outside the gene matches: 12. CDR3 nucleotides: TGTGCCAGCAGCCTGCCAGGTGCTAGCGGGAGGGCCCAGTTCTTC. Translating it yields CASSLPGASGRAQFF.

This clone was seen only a few times. The rearrangement links TRBV19 to TRBJ1-6; D is unresolved. V was clipped by 7 bases and J by 5 bases, with 6 bases between them. There are 12 residues in the CDR3. Germline V lookup: CDR1 LNHDA, CDR2 SQIVND (reference sequence). CDR3 region: CASNFNNSPLHF. The CDR3 DNA is TGTGCCAGTAATTTTAATAATTCACCCCTCCACTTT.

The chain joins TRBV11-3 to TRBJ2-7, with 9 bases fitting TRBD1. With V trimmed by 4 bases and J by 6 bases, 7 bases remained unmatched. The CDR3 contains 14 residues. CDR1 SGHNT and CDR2 YENEEA come from the germline V gene. CDR3 loop: CASSSGTGFSEQYF. CDR3 sequence (DNA): TGTGCCAGCAGCTCCGGGACAGGGTTTTCCGAGCAGTACTTC.

The CDR3 nucleotides are TGTGCCAGTAGATCCCGGGGGGTAGATCAGCCCCAGCATTTT. Translating gives CASRSRGVDQPQHF. The chain couples TRBV19 to TRBJ1-5, with a weak D call TRBD1 (5 bases). CDR3 length: 14 residues. V was clipped by 6 bases and J by 5 bases, with 14 bases between them. Germline V gives CDR1 LNHDA, CDR2 SQIVND (reference sequence).

This clone is medium-sized (0.01 to 0.1%) by share. V gene TRBV7-2 combines with J gene TRBJ2-7; D is uncertain. Trimming removed 1 base at V and 3 bases at J, with 7 bases between. Germline V gene data show CDR1 as SGHTA and CDR2 as FQGNSA. The CDR3 loop spans 13 amino acids. CDR3: CASSLEAFYEQYF. The DNA for the CDR3 is TGTGCCAGCAGCTTAGAGGCCTTCTACGAGCAGTACTTC.

The rearrangement joins TRBV21-1 to TRBJ1-1. TRBV21-1 is shown as a pseudogene. The CDR3 sequence is 14 residues long. The CDR3 sequence is CASSNPGAKTEAFF. DNA for the CDR3: TGTGCCAGCAGCAACCCGGGGGCGAAGACTGAAGCTTTCTTT.

The CDR3 region has the DNA TGTGCCAGCAGCCCGGACAGCGATCGAGGCTACACCTTC. Translated, it gives CASSPDSDRGYTF. V gene TRBV7-3 combines with J gene TRBJ1-2; a weak D match, TRBD1 (6 bases). CDR1 SGHTA and CDR2 FQGTGA come from the germline V gene. With 5 bases removed from V and 8 bases from J, the gap between germline ends came to 15 bases. The CDR3 has 13 amino acids.

This sequence joins TRBV30 and TRBJ2-7; D is perhaps TRBD1 (6 bases). Trimming shortened V by 4 bases and J by 2 bases, and 12 bases separated the two germline ends. The CDR3 sequence is 13 residues long. Germline values: CDR1 GTSNPN, CDR2 SVGIG (reference sequence). In DNA form, the CDR3 reads TGTGCCTGGAATCCAGGGGCCACCTACGAGCAGTACTTC. Encoded protein: CAWNPGATYEQYF.

CDR3: CASSLDRPGSGNTIYF. The CDR3 region has the DNA TGCGCCAGCAGCTTGGACAGGCCCGGCTCTGGAAACACCATATATTTT. This chain joins TRBV5-1 and TRBJ1-3; possibly TRBD1 for D (5 bases). The ends were cut back, 0 bases at V and 0 bases at J, with 10 bases in the middle. The germline gives CDR1 SGHRS, CDR2 YFSETQ. This CDR3 region has 16 residues.

The genes are TRBV5-6 and TRBJ2-7; D may be TRBD1 or TRBD2 (7 bases each). V was pared by 3 bases and J by 2 bases, with 18 bases between. The CDR3 totals 16 residues. The V gene's germline CDR1 is SGHDT and CDR2 YYEEEE. As DNA, the CDR3 is TGTGCCAGCAGCTGGCGGGGGACAGCCAAAACCTACGAGCAGTACTTC. Translated, it gives CASSWRGTAKTYEQYF.

The rearrangement links TRBV29-1 to TRBJ2-1; D is perhaps TRBD1 (6 bases). V dropped 3 bases and J dropped 8 bases, with 11 bases sitting between them. This CDR3 spans 12 amino acids. Germline CDR1 SQVTM, CDR2 ANQGSEA. The CDR3 spells CSVDRTGYEQFF. The DNA for the CDR3 is TGCAGCGTTGACCGTACAGGGTATGAGCAGTTCTTC.

V gene TRBV2 combines with J gene TRBJ2-5, with 11 bases fitting TRBD2. CDR1 and CDR2 (germline): SNHLY, FYNNEI. This CDR3 is built from 15 residues. V trimming: 11 bases; J trimming: 4 bases; junction bases outside the gene matches: 12. CDR3 residues: CASTRLAGGSETQYF. The CDR3 DNA follows: TGTGCCTCAACCCGGCTAGCGGGAGGATCAGAGACCCAGTACTTC.

The gene calls are TRBV27 and TRBJ2-2; D ambiguous. The CDR3 is made up of 12 amino acids. Germline V gene sequence: CDR1 MNHEY, CDR2 SMNVEV (reference sequence). V lost 5 bases and J 2 bases, leaving 3 bases between the germline ends. The CDR3 coding sequence is TGTGCCAGCAGTACAAACACCGGGGAGCTGTTTTTT. This translates into CASSTNTGELFF.

The rearrangement joins TRBV5-4 to TRBJ1-1, with D unclear. The germline V gene encodes CDR1 SGHNT and CDR2 YYREEE (reference sequence). Trimming removed 4 bases at V and 1 base at J, with 17 bases between. The CDR3 sequence is 16 residues long. Here the CDR3 reads CASSPSGIGRNTEAFF. CDR3 in DNA: TGTGCCAGCAGCCCTTCCGGGATAGGGAGGAACACTGAAGCTTTCTTT.

CDR3 DNA: TGCAGTGCTAGTACAGGGAGGAACACCATATATTTT. Translating it yields CSASTGRNTIYF. This chain uses TRBV20-1 with TRBJ1-3, with D possibly being TRBD1 (6 bases). V was clipped by 3 bases and J by 7 bases, with 10 bases between them. CDR3 size: 12 residues. Germline CDR1 is DFQATT and CDR2 is SNEGSKA (reference sequence).

The rearrangement uses TRBV5-1 and TRBJ2-7; 8 bases map to TRBD2. Germline V gives CDR1 SGHRS, CDR2 YFSETQ. V was pared by 4 bases and J by 6 bases, with 6 bases of the junction left unmatched. The CDR3 consists of 13 residues. The CDR3 here is CASSAGLAGEQYF. The DNA for the CDR3 is TGCGCCAGCAGCGCCGGACTAGCCGGCGAGCAGTACTTC.

J is TRBJ2-7 and V is TRBV2; D not resolved. Germline V gene data show CDR1 as SNHLY and CDR2 as FYNNEI. This CDR3 is 13 amino acids long. V lost 7 bases, J lost 0 bases, and 10 bases lay in between. CDR3 nucleotides: TGTGCCAGCATAGACGGAGTCTCCTACGAGCAGTACTTC. This sequence encodes CASIDGVSYEQYF.

The J gene is TRBJ1-5, the V gene TRBV6-1, with D possibly matching TRBD1 (5 bases). From germline, CDR1 is MNHNS and CDR2 SASEGT. The CDR3 runs to 18 residues. V gave up 2 bases and J gave up 0 bases, with 17 bases separating them. CDR3 region: CASSELRQGKNSNQPQHF. As DNA, the CDR3 is TGTGCCAGCAGTGAATTAAGGCAGGGCAAAAATAGCAATCAGCCCCAGCATTTT.

The J gene is TRBJ2-7, the V gene TRBV11-2, with 8 bases aligning to TRBD2. J gave up 2 bases and V 3 bases, and 6 bases lay outside the gene matches. The germline V gene has CDR1 SGHAT and CDR2 FQNNGV. This CDR3 is 15 amino acids long. In nucleotides, the CDR3 is TGTGCCAGCAGCTTTCAGAGCGGGAGAACCTACGAGCAGTACTTC. It translates to CASSFQSGRTYEQYF.

V is TRBV6-5 and J is TRBJ2-7, with D perhaps given as TRBD1 or TRBD2 (6 bases each). The V and J ends lost 5 bases and 2 bases respectively, with 16 bases between them. CDR1 is MNHEY and CDR2 is SVGAGI in the germline V gene. This CDR3 has 15 residues. The CDR3 loop reads CASSPAGGTPYEQYF. CDR3 in DNA: TGTGCCAGCAGTCCCGCGGGCGGGACACCCTACGAGCAGTACTTC.

Only a few counts were recorded for this clone. The J gene is TRBJ2-5, the V gene TRBV4-2; tentative D call: TRBD2 (6 bases). The CDR3 is 16 amino acids. The V end lost 1 base, the J end lost 2 bases, and 14 bases lay between the germline ends. Germline V CDR1 and CDR2: LGHNA, YNFKEQ. The CDR3 sequence is CASSQGDLSIQETQYF. CDR3 bases: TGTGCCAGCAGCCAAGGGGACTTGTCTATTCAAGAGACCCAGTACTTC.

The chain recombines TRBV4-2 with TRBJ1-6; 7 bases fit TRBD1. The length of the CDR3 is 16 residues. The germline V gene encodes CDR1 LGHNA and CDR2 YNFKEQ. Trimming at V came to 1 base and at J to 7 bases, leaving 7 bases not matched to a gene. The CDR3 here is CASSQGETGWNSPLHF. The CDR3 DNA sequence: TGTGCCAGCAGCCAAGGGGAGACAGGGTGGAATTCACCCCTCCACTTT.

V and J are TRBV10-1 and TRBJ2-3, with 7 bases lining up with TRBD1. Per germline, CDR1 WNHNN and CDR2 SYGVQD (reference sequence). With V trimmed by 6 bases and J by 2 bases, 5 bases remained unmatched. CDR3 length: 14 amino acids. CDR3 DNA: TGCGCCAGCAGGCCGGGACAGAACACAGATACGCAGTATTTT. Translating it yields CASRPGQNTDTQYF.

The chain carries TRBV19 and TRBJ1-4, with TRBD1 matching over 10 bases. The germline V gene has CDR1 LNHDA and CDR2 SQIVND (reference sequence). The junction had 3 bases not matched to a gene; V was cut back by 1 base and J by 7 bases. The CDR3 covers 15 residues. CDR3 sequence: CASSIAGTGAEKLFF. CDR3 DNA sequence: TGTGCCAGTAGTATAGCCGGGACAGGGGCTGAAAAACTGTTTTTT.

This clone was seen a few times. V and J are TRBV6-4 and TRBJ2-1; possible D gene TRBD2, 6 bases. The V gene's germline CDR1 is MRHNA and CDR2 SNTAGT. The ends were cut back, 6 bases at V and 5 bases at J, with 11 bases in the middle. This CDR3 is 13 amino acids long. In DNA form, the CDR3 reads TGTGCCAGCAGCGCCGGGACTCACAATGAGCAGTTCTTC. This encodes CASSAGTHNEQFF.